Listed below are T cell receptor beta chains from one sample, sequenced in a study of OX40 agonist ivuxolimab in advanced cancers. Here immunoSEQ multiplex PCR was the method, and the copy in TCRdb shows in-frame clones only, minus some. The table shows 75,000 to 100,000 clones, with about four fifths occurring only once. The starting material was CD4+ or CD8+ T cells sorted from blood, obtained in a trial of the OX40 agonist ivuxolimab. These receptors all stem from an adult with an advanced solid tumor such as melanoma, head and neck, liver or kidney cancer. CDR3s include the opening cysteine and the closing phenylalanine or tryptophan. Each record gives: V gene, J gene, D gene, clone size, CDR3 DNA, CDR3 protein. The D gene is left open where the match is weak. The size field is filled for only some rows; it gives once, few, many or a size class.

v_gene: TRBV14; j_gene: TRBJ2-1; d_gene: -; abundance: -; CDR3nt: TGTGCCAGCAGCCAAGGCGGGGATGAGCAGTTCTTC; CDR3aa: CASSQGGDEQFF
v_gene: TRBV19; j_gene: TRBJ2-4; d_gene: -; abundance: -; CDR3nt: TGTGCCAGTAGTATGTTGGGTCTAGCCAAAAACATTCAGTACTTC; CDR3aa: CASSMLGLAKNIQYF
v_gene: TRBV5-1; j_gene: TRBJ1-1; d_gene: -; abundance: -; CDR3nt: TGCGCCAGCAGCCGTGACGGAAGGGGCACTGAAGCTTTCTTT; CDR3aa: CASSRDGRGTEAFF
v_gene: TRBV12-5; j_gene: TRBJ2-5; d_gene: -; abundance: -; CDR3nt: TGTGCTAGTGGTTTCACAGGGCTTCAAGAGACCCAGTACTTC; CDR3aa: CASGFTGLQETQYF
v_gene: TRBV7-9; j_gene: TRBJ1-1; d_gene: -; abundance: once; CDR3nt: TGTGCCAGCAGCTCACCAGGGGCAGGCAGGACTGAAGCTTTCTTT; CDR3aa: CASSSPGAGRTEAFF
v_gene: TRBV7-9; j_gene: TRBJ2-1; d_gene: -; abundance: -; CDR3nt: TGTGCCAGCGAACCTCGGGGGAGTCTGATCAATGAGCAGTTCTTC; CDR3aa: CASEPRGSLINEQFF
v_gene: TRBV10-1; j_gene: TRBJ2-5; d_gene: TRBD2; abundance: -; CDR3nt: TGCGCCAGCAGTGAGTCGGGACTAGCGGGAGTGGAGACCCAGTACTTC; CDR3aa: CASSESGLAGVETQYF
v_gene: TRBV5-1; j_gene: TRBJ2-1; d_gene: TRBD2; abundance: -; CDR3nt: TGCGCCAGCGCGGGGGGACTAGCGTCTGGACTCTCCTACAATGAGCAGTTCTTC; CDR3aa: CASAGGLASGLSYNEQFF
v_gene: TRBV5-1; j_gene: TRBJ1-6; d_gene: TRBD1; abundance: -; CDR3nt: TGCGCCAGCAGCAAGGACAGGGTCGGTAATTCACCCCTCCACTTT; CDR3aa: CASSKDRVGNSPLHF
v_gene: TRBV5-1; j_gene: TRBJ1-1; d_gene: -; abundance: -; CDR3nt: TGCGCCAGCAGCTTTAATAGGGTGACGGGTGAAGCTTTCTTT; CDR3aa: CASSFNRVTGEAFF
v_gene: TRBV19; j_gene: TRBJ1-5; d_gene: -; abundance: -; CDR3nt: TGTGCCAGTAGTATAGGTGAGGGACGACTAGCACGGCAGCCCCAGCATTTT; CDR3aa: CASSIGEGRLARQPQHF
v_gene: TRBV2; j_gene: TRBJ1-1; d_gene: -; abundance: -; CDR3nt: TGTGCCAGCAGTGCCGACCGGGGGCGAGAAGCTTTCTTT; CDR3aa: CASSADRGREAFF
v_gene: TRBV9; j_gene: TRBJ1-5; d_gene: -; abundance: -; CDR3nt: TGTGCCAGCAGCCTTACAGGGAACCAGCCCCAGCATTTT; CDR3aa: CASSLTGNQPQHF
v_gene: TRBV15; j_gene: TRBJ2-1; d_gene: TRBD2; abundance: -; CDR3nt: TGTGCCACCAGCGAATCCGGGACTAGTCACAATGAGCAGTTCTTC; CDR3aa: CATSESGTSHNEQFF
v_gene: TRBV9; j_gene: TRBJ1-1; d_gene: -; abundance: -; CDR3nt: TGTGCCAGCAGCGTGATCGACGGCACGAACACTGAAGCTTTCTTT; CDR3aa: CASSVIDGTNTEAFF
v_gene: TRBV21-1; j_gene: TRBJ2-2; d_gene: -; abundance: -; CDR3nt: TGTGCCAGGGGACACCCCGACACCGGGGAGCTGTTTTTT; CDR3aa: CARGHPDTGELFF
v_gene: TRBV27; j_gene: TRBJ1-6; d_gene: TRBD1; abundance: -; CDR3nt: TGTGCCAGCAGTCCAAACAAAGGACAGGGCTCCTATAATTCACCCCTCCACTTT; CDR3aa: CASSPNKGQGSYNSPLHF
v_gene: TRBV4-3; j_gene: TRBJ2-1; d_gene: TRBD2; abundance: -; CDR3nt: TGCGCCAGCAGCCAAGGCGGGGGGGCCTACAATGAGCAGTTCTTC; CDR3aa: CASSQGGGAYNEQFF
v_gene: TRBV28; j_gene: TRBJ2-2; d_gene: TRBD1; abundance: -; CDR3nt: TGTGCCATCCCCTCCGGGACAGATGCCACCGGGGAGCTGTTTTTT; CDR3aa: CAIPSGTDATGELFF
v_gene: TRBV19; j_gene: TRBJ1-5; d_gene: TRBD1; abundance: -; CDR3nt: TGTGCCAGTAGTATAGGGACAGGGGAGAGACAGCCCCAGCATTTT; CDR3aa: CASSIGTGERQPQHF
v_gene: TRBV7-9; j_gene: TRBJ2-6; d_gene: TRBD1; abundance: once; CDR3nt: TGTGCCAGCAGCTCGGGACAGTCAGGGGCCAACGTCCTGACTTTC; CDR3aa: CASSSGQSGANVLTF
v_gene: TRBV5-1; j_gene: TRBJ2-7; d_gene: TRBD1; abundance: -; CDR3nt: TGCGCCAGCAGCCCGGGGACAGGGGCTACCGCCTACGAGCAGTACTTC; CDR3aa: CASSPGTGATAYEQYF
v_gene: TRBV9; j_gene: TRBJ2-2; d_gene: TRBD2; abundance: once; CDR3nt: TGTGCCAGCAGCGTAGCGGGGGGTGGTCACACCGGGGAGCTGTTTTTT; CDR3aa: CASSVAGGGHTGELFF
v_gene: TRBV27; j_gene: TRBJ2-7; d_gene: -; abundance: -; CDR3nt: TGTGCCAGCAGTTTCCGGGACATCGTCCACGAGCAGTACTTC; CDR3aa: CASSFRDIVHEQYF
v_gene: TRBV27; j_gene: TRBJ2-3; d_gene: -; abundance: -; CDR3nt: TGTGCCAGCAGTTTCCGCGGTGCGGGAGATACGCAGTATTTT; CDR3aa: CASSFRGAGDTQYF
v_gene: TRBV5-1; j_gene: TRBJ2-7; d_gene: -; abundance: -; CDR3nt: TGCGCCAGCAGCTTGGCGTTAACCTACGAGCAGTACTTC; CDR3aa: CASSLALTYEQYF
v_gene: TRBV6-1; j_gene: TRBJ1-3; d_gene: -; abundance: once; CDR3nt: TGTGCCAGGGACATCTCTGGAAACACCATATATTTT; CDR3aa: CARDISGNTIYF
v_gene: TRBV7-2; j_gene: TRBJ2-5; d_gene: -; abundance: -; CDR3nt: TGTGCCAGCAGCAAGCCCCCGACGGAGACCCAGTACTTC; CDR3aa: CASSKPPTETQYF
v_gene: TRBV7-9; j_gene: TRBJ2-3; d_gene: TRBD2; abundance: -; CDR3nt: TGTGCCAGCAGCTTAGATCTAGCGGCAGATACGCAGTATTTT; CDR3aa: CASSLDLAADTQYF
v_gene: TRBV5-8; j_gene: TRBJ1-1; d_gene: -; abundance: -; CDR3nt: TGTGCCAGCAGCTCCTTCCTGGCTACGAACACTGAAGCTTTCTTT; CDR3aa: CASSSFLATNTEAFF
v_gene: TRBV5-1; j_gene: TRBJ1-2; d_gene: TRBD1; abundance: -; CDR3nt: TGCGCCAGCAGCCAGGCGGGACAGGGGGCTGGCTACACCTTC; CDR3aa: CASSQAGQGAGYTF
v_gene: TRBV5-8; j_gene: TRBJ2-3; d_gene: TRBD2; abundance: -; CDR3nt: TGTGCCAGCAGCTTCCCGACGGGGGGGGACGTTCGGCCAGATACGCAGTATTTT; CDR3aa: CASSFPTGGDVRPDTQYF
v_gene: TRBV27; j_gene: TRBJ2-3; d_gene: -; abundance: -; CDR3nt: TGTGCCAGCAGTTTATGGCAGGCGGATACGCAGTATTTT; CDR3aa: CASSLWQADTQYF
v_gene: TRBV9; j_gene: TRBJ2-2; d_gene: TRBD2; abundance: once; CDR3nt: TGTGCCAGCAGCCCAAGGGAGGGCATCGCCGGGGAGCTGTTTTTT; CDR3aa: CASSPREGIAGELFF
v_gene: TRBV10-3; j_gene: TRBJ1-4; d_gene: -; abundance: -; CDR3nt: TGTGCCATCAGTGACCTGGATGCATCAACTAATGAAAAACTGTTTTTT; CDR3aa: CAISDLDASTNEKLFF
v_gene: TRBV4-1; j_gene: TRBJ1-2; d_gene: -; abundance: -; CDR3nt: TGCGCCAGCAGCCAAGCGCAGGAGGGCTACACCTTC; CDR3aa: CASSQAQEGYTF
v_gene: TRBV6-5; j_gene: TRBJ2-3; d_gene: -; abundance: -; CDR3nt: TGTGCCAGCAGTTACTCGATGTCAGGCACAGATACGCAGTATTTT; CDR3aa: CASSYSMSGTDTQYF
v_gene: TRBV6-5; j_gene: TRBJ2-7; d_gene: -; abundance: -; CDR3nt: TGTGCCAGCAGTTACGACAGGTTATACGAGCAGTACTTC; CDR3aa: CASSYDRLYEQYF
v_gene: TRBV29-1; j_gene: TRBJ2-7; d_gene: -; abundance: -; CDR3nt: TGCAGCGTTGGGGACCTCTACGAGCAGTACTTC; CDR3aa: CSVGDLYEQYF
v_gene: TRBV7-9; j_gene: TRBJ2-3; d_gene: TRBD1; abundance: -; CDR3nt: TGTGCCAGCAGCTTAGGGACAGGGGGCCGCACAGATACGCAGTATTTT; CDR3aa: CASSLGTGGRTDTQYF
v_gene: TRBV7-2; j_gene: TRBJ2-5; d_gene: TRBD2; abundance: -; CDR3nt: TGTGCCAGCAGCCTTACGCTAGCGGGACCCAGGGGGACCCAGTACTTC; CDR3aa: CASSLTLAGPRGTQYF
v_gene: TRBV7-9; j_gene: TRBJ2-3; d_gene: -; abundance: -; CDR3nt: TGTGCCAGCAGGGGAATGGAGGTAATCGTCCCCAAGCTCACAGATACGCAGTATTTT; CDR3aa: CASRGMEVIVPKLTDTQYF
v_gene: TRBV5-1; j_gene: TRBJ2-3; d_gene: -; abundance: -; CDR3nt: TGCGCCAGCAGCCCCGGACGGAGCACAGATACGCAGTATTTT; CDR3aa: CASSPGRSTDTQYF
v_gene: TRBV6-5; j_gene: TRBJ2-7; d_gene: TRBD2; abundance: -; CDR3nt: TGTGCCAGCACCGCCCCCGGCGGGAGGGAGTACGAGCAGTACTTC; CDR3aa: CASTAPGGREYEQYF
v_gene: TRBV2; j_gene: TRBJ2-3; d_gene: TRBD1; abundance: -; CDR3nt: TGTGCCAGCAGTGAATTAGGACAGGTAGAAATCTGGGGGCAGTATTTT; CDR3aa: CASSELGQVEIWGQYF
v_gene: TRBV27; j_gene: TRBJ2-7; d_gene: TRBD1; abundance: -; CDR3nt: TGTGCCAGCAGTCTGGACAGGATAAACTACGAGCAGTACTTC; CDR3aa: CASSLDRINYEQYF
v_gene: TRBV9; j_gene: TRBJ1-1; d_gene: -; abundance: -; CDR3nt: TGTGCCAGCAGCGTGCATGCGGGGAAGGGGACTGAAGCTTTCTTT; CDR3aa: CASSVHAGKGTEAFF
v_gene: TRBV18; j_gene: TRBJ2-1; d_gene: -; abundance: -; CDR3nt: TGTGCCAGCTCGTTAGGAGGGGATGAGCAGTTCTTC; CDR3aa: CASSLGGDEQFF
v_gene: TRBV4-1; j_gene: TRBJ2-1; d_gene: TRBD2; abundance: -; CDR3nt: TGCGCCAGCAGCCAAGATGGGAACGGGGGGGCCTACAATGAGCAGTTCTTC; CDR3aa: CASSQDGNGGAYNEQFF
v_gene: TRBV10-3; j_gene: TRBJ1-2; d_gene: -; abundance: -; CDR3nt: TGTGCCATCAGTGAAACGGTGGACTATGGCTACACCTTC; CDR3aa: CAISETVDYGYTF
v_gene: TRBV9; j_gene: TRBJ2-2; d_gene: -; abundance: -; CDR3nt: TGTGCCAGCAGCGGACCCAACACCGGGGAGCTGTTTTTT; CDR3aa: CASSGPNTGELFF
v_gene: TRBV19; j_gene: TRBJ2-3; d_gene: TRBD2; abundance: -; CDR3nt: TGTGCCAGTCTCCTAGCGGCATCTATGACAGATACGCAGTATTTT; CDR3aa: CASLLAASMTDTQYF
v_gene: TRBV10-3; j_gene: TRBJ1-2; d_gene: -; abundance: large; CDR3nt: TGTGCCATCAGAACACGGACAGCTCTGGGCTACACCTTC; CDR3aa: CAIRTRTALGYTF
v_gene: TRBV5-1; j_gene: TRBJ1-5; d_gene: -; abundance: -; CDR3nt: TGCGCCAGCAGCTTGGGAGAAGGGGGCAATCAGCCCCAGCATTTT; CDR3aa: CASSLGEGGNQPQHF